The 25 T cell receptor beta chains listed next were all sequenced from one sample in a study of early stage breast cancer tumors. Clones were read by immunoSEQ multiplex PCR, and TCRdb kept only the in-frame ones, dropping some. The sample yields more than 65,000 clones, approximately 80% seen once. Sequences were obtained from blood. All receptors derive from a person aged 35-49 years with breast cancer.

The V call is TRBV6-1, the J call TRBJ2-1; 8 nucleotides agree with TRBD2. The V gene end was trimmed by 2 bases and the J gene end by 2 bases; junction bases not matched to a gene: 2. Germline values: CDR1 MNHNS, CDR2 SASEGT. This CDR3 region has 15 residues. The CDR3 DNA follows: TGTGCCAGCAGTGAATGGACTAGCCCCTACAATGAGCAGTTCTTC. Its protein is CASSEWTSPYNEQFF.

This clone has only a few counts. This chain connects TRBV28 to TRBJ1-2, with TRBD1 identical over 7 bases. V trimming: 5 bases; J trimming: 8 bases; junction bases outside the gene matches: 8. CDR1 and CDR2 from the germline V gene are MDHEN and SYDVKM. CDR3 size: 13 residues. In DNA form, the CDR3 reads TGTGCCAGCAGTGGGCTGAGGGGGCTCGGCTACACCTTC. Translation gives CASSGLRGLGYTF.

The sample holds one count of this clone. This chain joins TRBV19 and TRBJ1-1, with D uncertain. Germline loops: CDR1 LNHDA, CDR2 SQIVND (reference sequence). This CDR3 region has 13 residues. The V gene lost 4 bases and the J gene lost 4 bases, with 10 bases spanning the gap. The CDR3 loop reads CASSNLASTEAFF. For the CDR3, the DNA is TGTGCCAGTAGTAATCTGGCGAGCACTGAAGCTTTCTTT.

This clone was found a few times. The rearrangement links TRBV2 to TRBJ1-2, with D uncertain. V was shortened by 1 base and J by 8 bases, with 14 bases between the two germline ends. This CDR3 comprises 14 residues. Germline CDR1 reads SNHLY; CDR2 reads FYNNEI. The CDR3 loop reads CASSEGSQLVGYTF. In DNA form, the CDR3 reads TGTGCCAGCAGTGAAGGCAGTCAACTCGTCGGCTACACCTTC.

The chain carries TRBV30 and TRBJ1-1, with D possibly TRBD1 on 6 matching bases. The CDR3 totals 15 residues. Trimming removed 2 bases at V and 3 bases at J, with 16 bases between. Germline V gives CDR1 GTSNPN, CDR2 SVGIG (reference sequence). The CDR3 sequence is CAWSRAGALHTEAFF. In DNA, the CDR3 is TGTGCCTGGAGTAGGGCAGGGGCGCTCCACACTGAAGCTTTCTTT.

The rearrangement links TRBV18 to TRBJ1-1, with TRBD1 as a possible D gene (5 bases). CDR3 size: 15 residues. The ends were cut back, 6 bases at V and 1 base at J, with 15 bases in the middle. Per germline, CDR1 KGHSH and CDR2 LQKENI. The CDR3 DNA sequence: TGTGCCAGCTCTCAAACCGGGACTCAGAACACTGAAGCTTTCTTT. Protein sequence: CASSQTGTQNTEAFF.

This clone was seen more than once but under ten times. The chain employs TRBV10-1 and TRBJ2-7, with 10 bases aligning to TRBD2. This CDR3 has 13 amino acids. Germline V gene sequence: CDR1 WNHNN, CDR2 SYGVQD (reference sequence). V lost 3 bases and J lost 7; bases outside the gene matches: 3. The CDR3 sequence is CASSEAGGKEQYF. The CDR3 DNA is TGCGCCAGCAGTGAAGCGGGAGGGAAGGAGCAGTACTTC.

This clone was observed a handful of times. The chain has TRBV10-1 and TRBJ2-7; 7 bases line up with TRBD1. Trimming cost V 5 bases and J 6 bases; bases outside gene matches: 13. Germline CDR1 is WNHNN and CDR2 is SYGVQD (reference sequence). This CDR3 spans 15 amino acids. CDR3 nucleotide sequence: TGCGCCAGCAGTACTACTCGGACAGGCTCCGCCGAGCAGTACTTC. Protein product: CASSTTRTGSAEQYF.

This chain connects TRBV18 to TRBJ1-3; D unclear. Trimming took off 6 bases at V and 0 bases at J, with 12 bases between the two ends. Germline V gene data show CDR1 as KGHSH and CDR2 as LQKENI. There are 15 residues in the CDR3. In nucleotides, the CDR3 is TGTGCCAGCTCGTCCGACATGTCCTCTGGAAACACCATATATTTT. Its translation is CASSSDMSSGNTIYF.

With respect to this clone: Other DNA variants within this sample encode the same CDR3. The chain recombines TRBV5-1 with TRBJ2-2; D uncertain. From germline, CDR1 is SGHRS and CDR2 YFSETQ. V lost 0 bases and J 2 bases, leaving 5 bases between the germline ends. The CDR3 has 14 residues. CDR3: CASSLGQNTGELFF. The CDR3 region has the DNA TGCGCCAGCAGCTTGGGTCAAAACACCGGGGAGCTGTTTTTT.

This clone was counted once. V gene TRBV6-6 combines with J gene TRBJ2-7; D unclear. Germline lookup yields CDR1 MNHNY and CDR2 SVGAGI (reference sequence). V was trimmed by 8 bases and J by 3 bases, leaving 5 bases between them. The CDR3 is 10 amino acids. The CDR3 reads CASADYEQYF. The CDR3 DNA reads as TGTGCCAGCGCGGACTACGAGCAGTACTTC.

This chain links TRBV18 with TRBJ2-3; tentatively, D is TRBD1 or TRBD2 (6 bases each). The CDR3 loop spans 14 amino acids. V was shortened by 4 bases and J by 3 bases, with 11 bases between the two germline ends. The germline CDR1 and CDR2 sequences are KGHSH and LQKENI. The CDR3 coding sequence is TGTGCCAGCTCACTCACAGGGAGGACAGATACGCAGTATTTT. This translates into CASSLTGRTDTQYF.

The chain is built from TRBV30 and TRBJ2-7; D uncertain. The CDR3 is 13 residues long. V was trimmed by 4 bases and J by 0 bases, leaving 10 bases between them. Germline CDR1 reads GTSNPN; CDR2 reads SVGIG (reference sequence). The CDR3 here is CAWTAGSSYEQYF. The CDR3 nucleotides are TGTGCCTGGACCGCAGGTAGCTCCTACGAGCAGTACTTC.

The rearrangement joins TRBV19 to TRBJ1-2; 9 bases align to TRBD1. Germline-derived CDR1 and CDR2 are LNHDA and SQIVND (reference sequence). The V gene end was trimmed by 3 bases and the J gene end by 8 bases; junction bases not matched to a gene: 10. CDR3 size: 15 residues. Here the CDR3 reads CASSIQTGGSRGYTF. The CDR3 bases are TGTGCCAGTAGTATCCAGACAGGGGGGTCCAGAGGCTACACCTTC.

This clone was picked up one time. The chain is built from TRBV6-5 and TRBJ1-2; D remains ambiguous. Trimming pared 0 bases from V and 3 bases from J, leaving 11 bases between. CDR3 length: 15 residues. From germline, CDR1 is MNHEY and CDR2 SVGAGI. The chain's CDR3 is CASSYSTVSHYGYTF. The CDR3 nucleotides read TGTGCCAGCAGTTACTCAACGGTGTCTCACTATGGCTACACCTTC.

The gene calls are TRBV19 and TRBJ2-7; 10 positions agree with TRBD2. Per germline, CDR1 LNHDA and CDR2 SQIVND (reference sequence). CDR3 length equals 18 residues. The junction had 17 bases not matched to a gene; V was cut back by 6 bases and J by 3 bases. CDR3 sequence (DNA): TGTGCCAGTAGCCGTAAAGGGGGATTAGCGGGAGGAAGCTACGAGCAGTACTTC. Amino acid sequence: CASSRKGGLAGGSYEQYF.

This clone turned up a few times. The genes are TRBV9 and TRBJ1-3; TRBD1 agrees at 9 bases. V was clipped by 6 bases and J by 0 bases; unmatched bases: 1. This CDR3 spans 14 amino acids. Germline V lookup: CDR1 SGDLS, CDR2 YYNGEE. The CDR3 DNA is TGTGCCAGCAACAGGGGGCTCTCTGGAAACACCATATATTTT. This sequence encodes CASNRGLSGNTIYF.

The chain is built from TRBV14 and TRBJ1-4; D is ambiguous. Trimming pared 4 bases from V and 1 base from J, leaving 16 bases between. The CDR3 is 17 residues long. Looked up from germline, CDR1 is SGHDN and CDR2 is FVKESK. The CDR3 nucleotides read TGTGCCAGCAGCCGCGGAGAAGGACTGGTAACTAATGAAAAACTGTTTTTT. Amino acid sequence: CASSRGEGLVTNEKLFF.

The V call is TRBV19, the J call TRBJ2-6; D remains unclear. The ends were cut back, 3 bases at V and 8 bases at J, with 8 bases in the middle. The CDR3 consists of 13 residues. Germline V CDR1 and CDR2: LNHDA, SQIVND (reference sequence). CDR3 in amino acids: CASSMAVTNVLTF. CDR3 DNA: TGTGCCAGTAGTATGGCGGTGACCAACGTCCTGACTTTC.

The chain combines TRBV7-9 with TRBJ2-1, with TRBD2 matching over 10 bases. Looked up from germline, CDR1 is SEHNR and CDR2 is FQNEAQ (reference sequence). V lost 5 bases and J lost 1; bases outside the gene matches: 2. This CDR3 comprises 15 residues. The CDR3 nucleotides read TGTGCCAGCAGCCCACTAGCGGGATCCTACAATGAGCAGTTCTTC. This codes for CASSPLAGSYNEQFF.

This clone was detected only a few times. The chain carries TRBV2 and TRBJ2-1, with TRBD2 matching over 16 bases. The CDR3 length is 17 residues. Germline V CDR1 and CDR2: SNHLY, FYNNEI. V shed 7 bases and J 7 bases; nucleotides not matched to a gene: 10. The CDR3 region is CASIQTGTSGRANEQFF. As DNA, the CDR3 is TGTGCCAGCATTCAGACCGGGACTAGCGGGAGGGCTAATGAGCAGTTCTTC. Looking up the rest from reference TRBV2 and TRBJ2-1 gives the full variable domain: EPEVTQTPSHQVTQMGQEVILRCVPISNHLYFYWYRQILGQKVEFLVSFYNNEISEKSEIFDDQFSVERPDGSNFTLKIRSTKLEDSAMYFCASIQTGTSGRANEQFFGPGTRLTVL.

This sequence joins TRBV28 and TRBJ2-7, with 10 positions matching TRBD1. This CDR3 is built from 14 residues. V shed 5 bases and J 5 bases; nucleotides not matched to a gene: 6. Germline V gives CDR1 MDHEN, CDR2 SYDVKM. CDR3 in DNA: TGTGCCAGCAGTACGGACAGGGGGAACAACGAGCAGTACTTC. Protein sequence: CASSTDRGNNEQYF.

The genes are TRBV30 and TRBJ1-1, with 7 bases lining up with TRBD1. CDR1 is GTSNPN, CDR2 SVGIG, per germline (reference sequence). The junction had 4 bases not matched to a gene; V was cut back by 3 bases and J by 0 bases. The CDR3 is made up of 14 amino acids. The CDR3 coding sequence is TGTGCCTGGAGAGACAGGGCTATGAACACTGAAGCTTTCTTT. This gives the protein CAWRDRAMNTEAFF.

The V call is TRBV25-1, the J call TRBJ1-1; 7 nucleotides match TRBD1. Looked up from germline, CDR1 is MGHDK and CDR2 is SYGVNS. V lost 5 bases, J lost 3 bases, and 6 bases stayed unmatched. The CDR3 runs 14 residues. CDR3 residues: CASSLTGKDTEAFF. CDR3 DNA: TGTGCCAGCAGTCTGACAGGGAAAGACACTGAAGCTTTCTTT.

The chain links TRBV28 to TRBJ1-2; a weak D match, TRBD1 (6 bases). The CDR3 runs to 14 residues. Deletions cut 4 bases from V and 5 bases from J, with 14 bases between. CDR1 is MDHEN and CDR2 is SYDVKM in the germline V gene. The CDR3 region has the DNA TGTGCCAGCAGTTCCCATCAGGGGACGTATGGCTACACCTTC. This encodes CASSSHQGTYGYTF.